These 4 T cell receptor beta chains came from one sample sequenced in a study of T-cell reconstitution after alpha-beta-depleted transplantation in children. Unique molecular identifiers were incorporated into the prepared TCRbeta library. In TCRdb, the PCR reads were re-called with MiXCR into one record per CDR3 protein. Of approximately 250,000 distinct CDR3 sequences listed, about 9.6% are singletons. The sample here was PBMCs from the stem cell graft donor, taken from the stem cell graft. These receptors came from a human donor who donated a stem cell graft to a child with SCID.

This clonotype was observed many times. CDR3 residues: CASSPGTFEAFF. The CDR3 coding sequence is TGTGCCAGCAGCCCAGGGACCTTTGAAGCTTTCTTT. The rearrangement joins TRBV5-6 to TRBJ1-1; D is possibly TRBD1 (5 bases). This CDR3 contains 12 residues. The germline V gene has CDR1 SGHDT and CDR2 YYEEEE. The ends were cut back, 4 bases at V and 7 bases at J, with 11 bases in the middle.

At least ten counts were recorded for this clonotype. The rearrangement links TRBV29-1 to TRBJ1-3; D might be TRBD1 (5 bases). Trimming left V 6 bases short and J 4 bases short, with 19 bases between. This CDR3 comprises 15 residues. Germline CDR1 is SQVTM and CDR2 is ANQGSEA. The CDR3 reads CSVSDWGDGGNTIYF. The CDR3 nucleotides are TGCAGCGTCTCCGATTGGGGGGATGGCGGAAACACCATATATTTT.

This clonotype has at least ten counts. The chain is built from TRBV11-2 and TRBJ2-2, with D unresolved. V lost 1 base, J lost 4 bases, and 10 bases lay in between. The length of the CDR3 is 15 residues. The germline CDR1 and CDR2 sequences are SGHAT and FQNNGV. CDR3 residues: CASSLVGLSTGELFF. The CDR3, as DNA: TGTGCCAGCAGCTTAGTGGGGTTGAGCACCGGGGAGCTGTTTTTT.

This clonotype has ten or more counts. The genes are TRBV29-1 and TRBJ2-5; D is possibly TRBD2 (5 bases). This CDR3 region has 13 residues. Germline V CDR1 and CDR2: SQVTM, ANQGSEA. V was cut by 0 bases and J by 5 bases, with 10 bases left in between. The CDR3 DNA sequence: TGCAGCGTTGAAGAGCGGGTATTGGAGACCCAGTACTTC. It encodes CSVEERVLETQYF.